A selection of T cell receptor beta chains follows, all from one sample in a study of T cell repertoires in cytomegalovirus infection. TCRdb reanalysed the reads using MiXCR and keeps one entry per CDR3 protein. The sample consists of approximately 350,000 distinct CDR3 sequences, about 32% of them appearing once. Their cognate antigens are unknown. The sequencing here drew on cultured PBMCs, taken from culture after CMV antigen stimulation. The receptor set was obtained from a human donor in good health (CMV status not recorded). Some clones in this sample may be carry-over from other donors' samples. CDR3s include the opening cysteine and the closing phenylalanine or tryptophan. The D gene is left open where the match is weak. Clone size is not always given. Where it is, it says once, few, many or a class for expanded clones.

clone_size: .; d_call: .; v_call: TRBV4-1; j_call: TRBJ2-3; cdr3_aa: CASSQAGVSGSTDTQYF; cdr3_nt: TGCGCCAGCAGCCAAGCAGGGGTTAGCGGGAGCACAGATACGCAGTATTTT
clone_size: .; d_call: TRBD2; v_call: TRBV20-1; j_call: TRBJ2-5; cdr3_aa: CSARPGRAVLETQYF; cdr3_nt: TGCAGTGCTAGACCGGGGAGGGCCGTCTTGGAGACCCAGTACTTC
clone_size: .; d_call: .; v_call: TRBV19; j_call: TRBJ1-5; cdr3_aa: CASRRRGNVNQPQHF; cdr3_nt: TGTGCCAGTAGAAGGCGGGGAAACGTCAATCAGCCCCAGCATTTT
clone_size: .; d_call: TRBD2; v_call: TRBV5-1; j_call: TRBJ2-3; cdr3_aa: CASSSGATSGQGDTQYF; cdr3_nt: TGCGCCAGCAGCTCCGGGGCCACTAGCGGGCAGGGGGATACGCAGTATTTT
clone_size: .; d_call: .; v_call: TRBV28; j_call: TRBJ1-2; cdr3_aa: CASSSGGSDYGYTF; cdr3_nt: TGTGCCAGCAGTTCCGGGGGAAGCGACTATGGCTACACCTTC
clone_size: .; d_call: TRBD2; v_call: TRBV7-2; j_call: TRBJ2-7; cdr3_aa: CASSFGLAGSYEQYF; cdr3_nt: TGTGCCAGCAGCTTCGGACTAGCGGGCTCCTACGAGCAGTACTTC
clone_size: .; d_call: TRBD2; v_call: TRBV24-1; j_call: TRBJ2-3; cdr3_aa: CATSDLEASGLTDTQYF; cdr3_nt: TGTGCCACCAGTGATTTAGAGGCTAGCGGGCTCACAGATACGCAGTATTTT
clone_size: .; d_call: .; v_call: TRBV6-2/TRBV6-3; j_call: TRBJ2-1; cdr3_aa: CASSSRLGGVYNEQFF; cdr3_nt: TGTGCCAGCAGTAGTCGACTCGGGGGAGTCTACAATGAGCAGTTCTTC
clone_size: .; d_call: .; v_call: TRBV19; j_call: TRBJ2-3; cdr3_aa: CASSARGTDTQYF; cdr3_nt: TGTGCCAGTAGTGCCCGGGGCACAGATACGCAGTATTTT
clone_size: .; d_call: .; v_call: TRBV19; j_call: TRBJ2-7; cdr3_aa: CASSTLASHEQYF; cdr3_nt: TGTGCCAGTAGTACGCTAGCGAGCCACGAGCAGTACTTC
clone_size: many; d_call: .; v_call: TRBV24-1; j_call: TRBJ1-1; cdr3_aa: CATSDVDAPGRKMNTEAFF; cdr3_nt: TGTGCCACCAGTGATGTTGATGCCCCCGGGCGGAAAATGAACACTGAAGCTTTCTTT
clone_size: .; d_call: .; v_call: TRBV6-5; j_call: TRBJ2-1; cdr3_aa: CASSYGRDPYNEQFF; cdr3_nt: TGTGCCAGCAGTTATGGTCGGGACCCTTACAATGAGCAGTTCTTC
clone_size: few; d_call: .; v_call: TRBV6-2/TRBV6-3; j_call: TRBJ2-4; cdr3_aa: CASKGENIQYF; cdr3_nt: TGTGCCAGCAAAGGGGAAAACATTCAGTACTTC
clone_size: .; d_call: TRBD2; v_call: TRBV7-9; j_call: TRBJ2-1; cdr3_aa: CASSLWIGTSGPGGSYNEQFF; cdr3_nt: TGTGCCAGCAGCTTATGGATCGGGACTAGCGGCCCGGGGGGTTCCTACAATGAGCAGTTCTTC
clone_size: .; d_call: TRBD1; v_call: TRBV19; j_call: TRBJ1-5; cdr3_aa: CASSPRTGLSSNQPQHF; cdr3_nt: TGTGCCAGTAGTCCACGGACAGGGCTCTCGAGCAATCAGCCCCAGCATTTT
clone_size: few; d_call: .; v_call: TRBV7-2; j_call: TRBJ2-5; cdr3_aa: CASSSGTVGETQYF; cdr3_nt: TGTGCCAGCAGCTCCGGGACGGTGGGGGAGACCCAGTACTTC
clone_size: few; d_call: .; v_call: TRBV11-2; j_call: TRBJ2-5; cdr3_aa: CASSLPRAYETQYF; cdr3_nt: TGTGCCAGCAGCTTACCTAGGGCTTACGAGACCCAGTACTTC
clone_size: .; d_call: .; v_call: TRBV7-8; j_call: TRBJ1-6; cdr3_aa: CASSHPGQGGSPLHF; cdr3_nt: TGTGCCAGCAGCCACCCAGGGCAGGGCGGATCACCCCTCCACTTT
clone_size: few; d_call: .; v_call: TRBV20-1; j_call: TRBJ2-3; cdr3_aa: CSASGLPTPDTQYF; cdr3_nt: TGCAGTGCTAGTGGACTACCTACCCCAGATACGCAGTATTTT
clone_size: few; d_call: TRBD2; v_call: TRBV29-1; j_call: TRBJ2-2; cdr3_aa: CSVGGLAGTVGELFF; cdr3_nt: TGCAGCGTTGGAGGGCTAGCGGGAACCGTCGGGGAGCTGTTTTTT
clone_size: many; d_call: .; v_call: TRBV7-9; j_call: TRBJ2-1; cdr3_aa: CASSFGNSYNEQFF; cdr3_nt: TGTGCCAGCAGCTTTGGCAATTCCTACAATGAGCAGTTCTTC
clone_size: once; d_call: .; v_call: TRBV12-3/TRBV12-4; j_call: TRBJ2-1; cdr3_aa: CASRPTGLVFNEQFF; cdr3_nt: TGTGCCAGCAGGCCTACAGGGTTGGTCTTCAATGAGCAGTTCTTC
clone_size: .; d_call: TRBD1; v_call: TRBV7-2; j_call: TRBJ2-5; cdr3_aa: CASSRDRGWETQYF; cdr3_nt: TGTGCCAGCAGCCGGGACAGGGGATGGGAGACCCAGTACTTC
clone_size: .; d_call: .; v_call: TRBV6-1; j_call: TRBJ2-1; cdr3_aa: CASSEGSLVNEQFF; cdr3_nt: TGTGCCAGCAGTGAAGGCAGCCTAGTGAATGAGCAGTTCTTC
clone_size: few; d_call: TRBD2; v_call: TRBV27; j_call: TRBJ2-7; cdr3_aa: CASSLSGLVSYEQYF; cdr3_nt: TGTGCCAGCAGTTTATCGGGACTAGTCTCCTACGAGCAGTACTTC
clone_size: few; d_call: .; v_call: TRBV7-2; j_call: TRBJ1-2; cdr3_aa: CASSPYIVGGNGYTF; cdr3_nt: TGTGCCAGCAGCCCCTACATCGTCGGGGGGAATGGCTACACCTTC
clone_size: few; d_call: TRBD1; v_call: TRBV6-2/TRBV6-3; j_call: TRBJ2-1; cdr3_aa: CASSYDRTGRGLDNEQFF; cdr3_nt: TGTGCCAGCAGTTACGATAGGACCGGCAGGGGGCTGGACAATGAGCAGTTCTTC
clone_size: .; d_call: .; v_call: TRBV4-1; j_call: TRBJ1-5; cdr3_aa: CASSPGGRGGNQPQHF; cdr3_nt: TGCGCCAGCAGCCCTGGGGGCAGGGGCGGCAATCAGCCCCAGCATTTT
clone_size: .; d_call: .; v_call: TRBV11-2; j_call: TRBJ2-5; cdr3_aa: CASSLGVPGAIETQYF; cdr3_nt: TGTGCCAGCAGCTTGGGGGTTCCGGGAGCGATAGAGACCCAGTACTTC
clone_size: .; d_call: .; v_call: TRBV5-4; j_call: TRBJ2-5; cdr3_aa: CASSLTLALPETQYF; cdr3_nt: TGTGCCAGCAGCTTGACACTAGCTCTCCCAGAGACCCAGTACTTC
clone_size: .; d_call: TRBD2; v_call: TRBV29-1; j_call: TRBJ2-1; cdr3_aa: CTASGSSSYNEQFF; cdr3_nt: TGCACGGCTAGCGGATCATCTTCCTACAATGAGCAGTTCTTC
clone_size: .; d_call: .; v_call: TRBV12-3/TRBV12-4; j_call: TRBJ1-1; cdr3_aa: CASSKDTEAFF; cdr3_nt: TGTGCCAGCAGTAAGGACACTGAAGCTTTCTTT
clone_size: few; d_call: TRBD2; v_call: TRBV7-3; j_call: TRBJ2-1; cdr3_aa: CASSSQGLRGNEQFF; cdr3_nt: TGTGCCAGCAGCTCCCAGGGACTAAGGGGCAATGAGCAGTTCTTC
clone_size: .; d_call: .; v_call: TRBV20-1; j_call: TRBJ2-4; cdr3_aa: CSAGRDLNIQHF; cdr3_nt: TGCAGTGCAGGCCGGGACCTAAACATTCAGCACTTC
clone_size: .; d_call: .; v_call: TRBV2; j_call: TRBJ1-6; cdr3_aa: CASSADWEGSPLHF; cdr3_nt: TGTGCCAGCAGTGCCGACTGGGAGGGCTCACCCCTCCACTTT
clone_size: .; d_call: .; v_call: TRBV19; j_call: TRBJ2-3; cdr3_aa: CASSISQGSDTQYF; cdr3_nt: TGTGCCAGTAGTATCTCGCAGGGATCGGATACGCAGTATTTT
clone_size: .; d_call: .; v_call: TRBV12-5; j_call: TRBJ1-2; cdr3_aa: CASDRPTGSTNYGYTF; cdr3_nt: TGTGCTAGTGACCGACCGACGGGGAGTACGAACTATGGCTACACCTTC
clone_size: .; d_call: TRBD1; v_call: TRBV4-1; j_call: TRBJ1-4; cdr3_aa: CASSQGGTGGAEKLFF; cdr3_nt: TGCGCCAGCAGCCAAGGGGGAACAGGGGGCGCTGAAAAACTGTTTTTT
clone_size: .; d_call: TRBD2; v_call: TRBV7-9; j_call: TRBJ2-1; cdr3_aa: CASSSDVAGGFYNEQFF; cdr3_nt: TGTGCCAGCAGCTCAGACGTCGCGGGAGGTTTCTACAATGAGCAGTTCTTC
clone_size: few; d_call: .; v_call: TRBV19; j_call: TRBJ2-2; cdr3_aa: CASQQGRTGELFF; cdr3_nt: TGTGCCAGCCAACAGGGTCGCACCGGGGAGCTGTTTTTT
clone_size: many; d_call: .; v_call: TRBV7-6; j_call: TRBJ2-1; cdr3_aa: CASSFEGWGNNEQFF; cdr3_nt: TGTGCCAGCAGCTTTGAGGGGTGGGGGAACAATGAGCAGTTCTTC